This T cell receptor (beta chain) was retrieved from a study of beta chain features in type 1 diabetes. About the research overall: Healthy donors and patients showed comparable age, gender and cell yields. Findings of the study overall: Moderately but significantly shorter TCRB CDR3s were found in Type 1 diabetes patients in all four CD4+ subsets.

Expressed TCRB transcripts got sequenced, as all isolated RNA was reverse transcribed. TCRdb's table, derived via immunoSEQ multiplex PCR, lists solely in-frame clones and lacks some. This sample has about 450,000 clones, with about an eighth found just once. There are a few counts of this clone. Its antigen is undetermined. The V end was cut by 6 bases, the J end by 3 bases, with 21 bases between. CDR3 length: 17 amino acids. Per the germline V gene, CDR1 is MNHEY and CDR2 is SMNVEV (reference sequence). The receptor's source is a woman in her late teens or twenties in good health. The J gene is TRBJ2-1, the V gene TRBV27; a possible D gene is TRBD1 (6 bases). The sample taken for sequencing was naive CD4+ T cells from blood. The CDR3 sequence is CASRQPLQGKGYNEQFF. In DNA form, the CDR3 reads TGTGCCAGCAGACAGCCCCTACAGGGTAAGGGCTACAATGAGCAGTTCTTC.